This record looks at one TCR beta chain sequence and its context. The target of this receptor is not known. Within one base of it there is no much larger clone, and no base qualities were kept. RNA was extracted using the RNeasy kit, and 0.5 to 1 microgram was reverse transcribed with random hexamers. The immunoSEQ multiplex PCR assay, which covers 54 Vbeta and 13 Jbeta segments, was used to amplify TCR beta CDR3 regions. Bias from PCR amplification was corrected by using a synthetic template baseline for primer optimization and for computational correction. The published analysis was carried out like this. Reads were annotated to V, D and J genes according to IMGT and were analyzed with immunoSEQ Analyzer, with only productive sequences retained. To calculate clonality, Shannon entropy was normalized by log2 of the number of productive unique sequences and then subtracted from one. For each patient and control, public and private clones were evaluated within the 100 most prevalent clones. Clones were defined as Susac-specific when absent from the healthy and MS cohorts, from about a thousand published viral clones and from other ImmuneACCESS disease sequences. Clones were called with MiXCR by TCRdb after fastp trimmed the public reads at Q25, and only in-frame beta chains were retained. Rows with a matching CDR3 protein are joined into one entry that keeps the most common DNA and genes. The authors' filters were not applied to this entry. Here the sample has around 150,000 distinct CDR3 sequences; more than 85% occur a single time. Of the sample, 0.18% is held by the ten largest clones.

These data come from a study of CD8 T cells in Susac syndrome (dated by TCRdb to the late 2010s). Concerning the study at large: Of the Susac syndrome patients who were sequenced, about eight were in clinical remission while six had clinically active disease. The clonality of the CD8+ T cell repertoire was compared across around twelve healthy donors, roughly 14 Susac syndrome patients and roughly 15 multiple sclerosis patients. At the time of blood withdrawal, Susac syndrome patients were either therapy-naive, taking corticosteroids (with some also receiving IVIg), or on IVIg alone. Repertoire sequencing was used to test whether CD8+ T cell activation and differentiation in Susac syndrome was antigen driven.

Relative to germline, V is 5 bases shorter and J is 2 bases shorter, with 15 bases between their ends. Via the germline V gene (reference sequence), CDR1 is SEHNR and CDR2 FQNEAQ. Its CDR3 holds 15 amino acids, cysteine through phenylalanine. The CDR3 DNA has 45 bases and is translated from base 1. Paper-wide results and their limitations: Roughly 15 and five Susac-specific public clones were found in the total CD8+ and CD8+ TEMRA repertoires, respectively. The number of individuals in the TCR sequencing and HLA analysis was recognized as being relatively small. Clonal expansion was observed in Susac syndrome CD8+ repertoires, with the highest expansion in CD8+ TEMRA cells and greater expansion in clinically active than in remitting patients.

High-throughput TCR beta sequencing profiled peripheral blood CD8+ and CD4+ T cells from healthy donors, Susac syndrome patients and multiple sclerosis patients. Susac syndrome patients met recently defined diagnostic criteria for definite or probable disease. Bulk CD8+ and CD4+ T cells were purified by magnetic negative isolation, whereas CD8+ TEMRA cells were enriched by FACS. Blood was collected in EDTA tubes and processed within 24 hours, with PBMCs isolated through density gradient centrifugation. PBMCs intended for TCR sequencing were cryopreserved in liquid nitrogen and thawed later in a water bath at 37 degrees C. Purity of sorted or isolated CD4+, CD8+ and CD8+ TEMRA cells was at least 90%.

The rearrangement combines TRBV7-9 with TRBJ2-5, with TRBD2 tentatively as D gene (6 bases match). This clonotype was obtained from a human donor with Susac syndrome. The sequencing input was CD8+ T cells from PBMCs. The DNA reads as follows: TGTGCCAGCAGCCCCGGAGGGCAGACACAAGAGACCCAGTACTTC. It is translated as CASSPGGQTQETQYF.